This T cell receptor beta chain was documented in a study of beta chain features in type 1 diabetes. This clone came up a few times. Its specificity is unknown. Study-wide findings and caveats: Cells with high TCR expression could be over-represented by cDNA sequencing. The study found that naive, central memory and Treg TCRB repertoires appeared more similar in patients than in healthy donors. When Type 1 diabetes patients were examined, their TCRB CDR3s proved moderately but significantly shorter in all four CD4+ subsets. Amplification by PCR could prefer shorter templates, with the same effect in patients and controls.

TCRB transcripts that were expressed got sequenced, as all of the isolated RNA had been reverse transcribed. Sequencing was performed with immunoSEQ multiplex PCR; in TCRdb, only in-frame clones are kept and a portion is missing. The top ten clones hold 0.026% of a sample with under 250,000 clones, about 14% of them seen once. Trimming cost V 6 bases and J 5 bases, with 13 bases left between them. Per the germline V gene, CDR1 is MNHEY and CDR2 is SVGAGI. The CDR3 runs 14 residues. The sequencing input was naive CD4+ T cells from blood. This rearrangement joins TRBV6-5 to TRBJ1-4; D is unresolved. This sequence originates from a woman between 40 and 55 years old in good health. The CDR3 DNA follows: TGTGCCAGCAGGCTGGCGGGATTCAATGAAAAACTGTTTTTT. The encoded protein is CASRLAGFNEKLFF.